This is a list of T cell receptor beta chains from one sample in a study of blood T cells in healthy people across ages. Each CDR3 protein is one row after TCRdb ran MiXCR on the 5' RACE reads. The sample lists hundreds of thousands of distinct CDR3 sequences; 56% were seen once. The sample consisted of blood. The receptors were gathered from a man aged 40-49 years in good health. Both conserved end residues are part of each CDR3. D genes are given only for firm matches. Not all rows give a size; the values are once, few, many and, for expanded clones, a class.

CDR3 protein: CSAEDRGNSNQPQHF; CDR3 DNA: TGCAGTGCTGAGGACAGGGGGAATAGCAATCAGCCCCAGCATTTT; J gene: TRBJ1-5; V gene: TRBV20-1; D gene: TRBD1; clone size: NA
CDR3 protein: CASSLRRGGGETQYF; CDR3 DNA: TGTGCCAGCAGTTTGCGGCGGGGGGGCGGTGAGACCCAGTACTTC; J gene: TRBJ2-5; V gene: TRBV27; D gene: TRBD2; clone size: few
CDR3 protein: CASARPDSKSENEQFF; CDR3 DNA: TGCGCCAGCGCTCGTCCGGACAGCAAAAGTGAAAATGAACAGTTCTTC; J gene: TRBJ2-1; V gene: TRBV4-1; D gene: NA; clone size: NA
CDR3 protein: CASSLGNFESGANVLTF; CDR3 DNA: TGTGCCAGCAGTTTAGGGAACTTTGAGTCTGGGGCCAACGTCCTGACTTTC; J gene: TRBJ2-6; V gene: TRBV28; D gene: NA; clone size: NA
CDR3 protein: CSARRGTDTQYF; CDR3 DNA: TGCAGTGCTAGACGAGGCACAGATACGCAGTATTTT; J gene: TRBJ2-3; V gene: TRBV20-1; D gene: NA; clone size: NA
CDR3 protein: CASSLGQDYYEAFF; CDR3 DNA: TGTGCCAGCAGCTTAGGACAGGACTACTATGAAGCTTTCTTT; J gene: TRBJ1-1; V gene: TRBV6-1; D gene: TRBD1; clone size: once
CDR3 protein: CASSRSRVTEAFF; CDR3 DNA: TGTGCCAGCAGTCGGAGCAGGGTCACTGAAGCTTTCTTT; J gene: TRBJ1-1; V gene: TRBV12-3/TRBV12-4; D gene: NA; clone size: once
CDR3 protein: CASSQQTVYNEQFF; CDR3 DNA: TGTGCCAGCAGCCAACAGACGGTGTACAATGAGCAGTTCTTC; J gene: TRBJ2-1; V gene: TRBV7-9; D gene: NA; clone size: NA
CDR3 protein: CSAELRDGTDTQYF; CDR3 DNA: TGCAGTGCTGAACTCCGGGACGGCACAGATACGCAGTATTTT; J gene: TRBJ2-3; V gene: TRBV20-1; D gene: NA; clone size: NA
CDR3 protein: CASSLERGGRPSSSGANVLTF; CDR3 DNA: TGTGCCAGCAGCTTAGAGAGGGGGGGCAGGCCCAGCTCCTCTGGGGCCAACGTCCTGACTTTC; J gene: TRBJ2-6; V gene: TRBV11-1; D gene: NA; clone size: NA
CDR3 protein: CSARDQWSGRYNEQFF; CDR3 DNA: TGCAGTGCTAGAGATCAGTGGAGCGGGAGGTACAATGAGCAGTTCTTC; J gene: TRBJ2-1; V gene: TRBV20-1; D gene: TRBD2; clone size: few
CDR3 protein: CASSLGLSYNEQYF; CDR3 DNA: TGCGCCAGCAGCTTAGGACTTTCCTACAATGAGCAGTACTTC; J gene: TRBJ2-7; V gene: TRBV4-1; D gene: NA; clone size: NA
CDR3 protein: CATSTTGALGDTQYF; CDR3 DNA: TGTGCCACCAGCACAACAGGGGCCTTGGGAGATACGCAGTATTTT; J gene: TRBJ2-3; V gene: TRBV15; D gene: TRBD1; clone size: NA
CDR3 protein: CASSSRMTTNEKLFF; CDR3 DNA: TGTGCCAGCAGCTCCCGTATGACAACTAATGAAAAACTGTTTTTT; J gene: TRBJ1-4; V gene: TRBV11-3; D gene: NA; clone size: NA
CDR3 protein: CASSQDRSRNSPLHF; CDR3 DNA: TGTGCCAGCAGCCAGGACAGGTCGAGGAATTCACCCCTCCACTTT; J gene: TRBJ1-6; V gene: TRBV14; D gene: TRBD1; clone size: NA
CDR3 protein: CASSPRDGEQYF; CDR3 DNA: TGTGCCAGCAGCCCCCGGGACGGCGAGCAGTACTTC; J gene: TRBJ2-7; V gene: TRBV7-9; D gene: NA; clone size: few
CDR3 protein: CASSGQNTDTQYF; CDR3 DNA: TGTGCCAGCAGTGGACAGAACACAGATACGCAGTATTTT; J gene: TRBJ2-3; V gene: TRBV2; D gene: NA; clone size: NA
CDR3 protein: CASSRLGVLMNTEAFF; CDR3 DNA: TGCGCCAGCAGCCGTCTCGGGGTCCTTATGAACACTGAAGCTTTCTTT; J gene: TRBJ1-1; V gene: TRBV4-1; D gene: NA; clone size: NA
CDR3 protein: CASSVRGVETQYF; CDR3 DNA: TGCGCCAGCAGCGTACGGGGGGTAGAGACCCAGTACTTC; J gene: TRBJ2-5; V gene: TRBV5-1; D gene: TRBD2; clone size: few
CDR3 protein: CASSYLGGGYGYTF; CDR3 DNA: TGTGCCAGCAGTTATCTTGGGGGGGGCTATGGCTACACCTTC; J gene: TRBJ1-2; V gene: TRBV6-6; D gene: NA; clone size: few
CDR3 protein: CASSPDTGEQFF; CDR3 DNA: TGTGCCAGCAGCCCCGATACGGGTGAGCAGTTCTTC; J gene: TRBJ2-1; V gene: TRBV7-3; D gene: NA; clone size: NA
CDR3 protein: CAGSSQGRGSNEQFF; CDR3 DNA: TGTGCCGGCAGTTCACAGGGTAGGGGAAGCAATGAGCAGTTCTTC; J gene: TRBJ2-1; V gene: TRBV12-3/TRBV12-4; D gene: NA; clone size: NA